This T cell receptor beta chain was retrieved from a study of regulatory T cells in long-lasting Graves disease. V lost 6 bases to trimming and J lost 4 bases, with 19 bases between them. CDR1 is DFQATT, CDR2 SNEGSKA, per germline (reference sequence). The CDR3 runs to 14 residues. Time point: persistent/refractory GD, antithyroid drugs over 5 years with positive TRAb. The TCR library used RNA extracted from PBMCs. Both iRepertoire HTBI primers and Arm-PCR of CDR3 regions were used to build the TCR beta libraries. TCRdb re-called the multiplex PCR reads through MiXCR, storing one row per CDR3 protein. The data contain roughly 450,000 distinct CDR3 sequences, 22% of them singletons.

This clonotype was sampled from a female donor with Graves disease. Sequencing was performed on peripheral blood mononuclear cells (PBMCs), taken when the disease was refractory, from a patient treated with antithyroid drugs. V usage is TRBV20-1 and J usage is TRBJ2-7, with D tentatively TRBD2 (7 bases). The CDR3: CSALEGGGRYEQYF. CDR3 nucleotides: TGCAGTGCATTGGAGGGGGGAGGGAGATACGAGCAGTACTTC.